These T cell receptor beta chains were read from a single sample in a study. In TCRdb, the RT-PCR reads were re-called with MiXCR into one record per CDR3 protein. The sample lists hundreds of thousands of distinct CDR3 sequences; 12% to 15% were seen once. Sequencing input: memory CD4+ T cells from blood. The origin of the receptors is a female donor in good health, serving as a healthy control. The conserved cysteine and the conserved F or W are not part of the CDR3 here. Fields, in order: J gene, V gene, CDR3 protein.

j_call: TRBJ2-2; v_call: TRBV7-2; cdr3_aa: ASSPVTGVYTGELF
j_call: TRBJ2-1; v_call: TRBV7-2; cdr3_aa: ASSLMSLGGNEQF
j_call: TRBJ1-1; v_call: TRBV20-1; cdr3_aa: SAEPTLLNTEAF
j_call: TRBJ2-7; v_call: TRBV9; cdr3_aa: ASSVDPREGEQY
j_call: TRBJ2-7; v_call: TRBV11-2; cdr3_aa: ASSLGQWHEQY
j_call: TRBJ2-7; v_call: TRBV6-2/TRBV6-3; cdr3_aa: ASSWATGLYEQY
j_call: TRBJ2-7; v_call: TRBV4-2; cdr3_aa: ASSQGTSGNYEQY
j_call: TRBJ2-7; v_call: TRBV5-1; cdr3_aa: ASSLTLGFNEQY
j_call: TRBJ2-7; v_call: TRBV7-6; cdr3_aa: ASSALPVGYEQY
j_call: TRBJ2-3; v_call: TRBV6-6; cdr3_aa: ASSPGGRITDTQY
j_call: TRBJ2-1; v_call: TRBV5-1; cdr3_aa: ASSLAPGARNEQF
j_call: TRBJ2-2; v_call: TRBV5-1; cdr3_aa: ASSLGASGPRELF
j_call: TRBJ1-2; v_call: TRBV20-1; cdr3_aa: SGRSSGGGVAYGYT
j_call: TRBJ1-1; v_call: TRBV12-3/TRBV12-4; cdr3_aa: ASSLWAVGAF
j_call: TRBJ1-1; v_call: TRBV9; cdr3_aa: ASSVGQGWMNTEAF